This is a list of T cell receptor beta chains from one sample in a study of technical replicates of blood from a handful of donors. Profiling relied on immunoSEQ multiplex PCR, and the TCRdb table lists in-frame clones only, not all of them. The table has 65,000 to 95,000 clones, 75% to 95% seen once; the top ten hold over 0.25%. What was sequenced was T cells isolated from PBMCs. The receptors were gathered from a human donor in good health. The CDR3 runs from the conserved cysteine through the conserved F or W. Fields, in order: J gene, V gene, clone size, D gene, CDR3 DNA, CDR3 protein. The D gene is left open where the match is weak. Clone size appears in some rows only: once, few, many, or a class for an expanded clone.

J gene: TRBJ2-2
V gene: TRBV5-1
clone size: NA
D gene: TRBD1
CDR3 DNA: TGCGCCAGCAGCTTGGCGACAGGGGGCACCGGGGAGCTGTTTTTT
CDR3 protein: CASSLATGGTGELFF

J gene: TRBJ2-7
V gene: TRBV2
clone size: NA
D gene: TRBD2
CDR3 DNA: TGTGCCACCAGACCGGGGGGGCCGGGGTACGAGCAGTACTTC
CDR3 protein: CATRPGGPGYEQYF

J gene: TRBJ2-3
V gene: TRBV5-1
clone size: NA
D gene: NA
CDR3 DNA: TGCGCCAGCAGCTTTTCGACATGGCAGGCAGATACGCAGTATTTT
CDR3 protein: CASSFSTWQADTQYF

J gene: TRBJ2-3
V gene: TRBV6-5
clone size: NA
D gene: TRBD2
CDR3 DNA: TGTGCCAGCCATCCTAGCGGTAACACAGATACGCAGTATTTT
CDR3 protein: CASHPSGNTDTQYF

J gene: TRBJ2-1
V gene: TRBV2
clone size: NA
D gene: TRBD2
CDR3 DNA: TGTGCCAGCAGTGAAGGGCGGGGGGCCTACAATGAGCAGTTCTTC
CDR3 protein: CASSEGRGAYNEQFF

J gene: TRBJ2-7
V gene: TRBV11-2
clone size: once
D gene: TRBD2
CDR3 DNA: TGTGCCAGCAGCTTAGCCCCGCGGGAGGGTACCTACGAGCAGTACTTC
CDR3 protein: CASSLAPREGTYEQYF

J gene: TRBJ2-1
V gene: TRBV6-6
clone size: NA
D gene: NA
CDR3 DNA: TGTGCCAGCACCACCGAAGGGGGTCTCTACAATGAGCAGTTCTTC
CDR3 protein: CASTTEGGLYNEQFF

J gene: TRBJ2-2
V gene: TRBV5-1
clone size: NA
D gene: TRBD1
CDR3 DNA: TGCGCCAGCAGGCACCCTGACAGGGTGAGGGAAGCCGGGGAGCTGTTTTTT
CDR3 protein: CASRHPDRVREAGELFF

J gene: TRBJ2-3
V gene: TRBV9
clone size: NA
D gene: NA
CDR3 DNA: TGTGCCAGCAGCTTCGGGAGTACCTCCGATACGCAGTATTTT
CDR3 protein: CASSFGSTSDTQYF

J gene: TRBJ2-2
V gene: TRBV4-1
clone size: NA
D gene: NA
CDR3 DNA: TGCGCCAGCAGCCCCAAAGGAGAGTTCACCGGGGAGCTGTTTTTT
CDR3 protein: CASSPKGEFTGELFF

J gene: TRBJ2-2
V gene: TRBV7-9
clone size: NA
D gene: NA
CDR3 DNA: TGTGCCAGCAGCCCCGACAGTTTCTCCCCCGGGGAGCTGTTTTTT
CDR3 protein: CASSPDSFSPGELFF

J gene: TRBJ2-6
V gene: TRBV19
clone size: NA
D gene: NA
CDR3 DNA: TGTGCCAGTAGCCCGGTCTCCGGGGCCAACGTCCTGACTTTC
CDR3 protein: CASSPVSGANVLTF

J gene: TRBJ2-6
V gene: TRBV11-2
clone size: once
D gene: NA
CDR3 DNA: TGTGCCAGCAGCCTTAGTTGGTCTTTGACTGGGGCCAACGTCCTGACTTTC
CDR3 protein: CASSLSWSLTGANVLTF

J gene: TRBJ2-7
V gene: TRBV6-1
clone size: NA
D gene: TRBD2
CDR3 DNA: TGTGCCAGCAGGACTAGCGGGGGGGTGTACGAGCAGTACTTC
CDR3 protein: CASRTSGGVYEQYF

J gene: TRBJ1-3
V gene: TRBV2
clone size: once
D gene: TRBD1
CDR3 DNA: TGTGCCAGCAGTGAGGGGACAGGGACTGGAAACACCATATATTTT
CDR3 protein: CASSEGTGTGNTIYF

J gene: TRBJ2-7
V gene: TRBV5-1
clone size: NA
D gene: TRBD2
CDR3 DNA: TGCGCCAGCAGCTTGGGGGGGGGACGGCGAACTTACTACGAGCAGTACTTC
CDR3 protein: CASSLGGGRRTYYEQYF

J gene: TRBJ1-1
V gene: TRBV27
clone size: NA
D gene: NA
CDR3 DNA: TGTGCCAGCAGTTCCCTCCTCGCGGGCACTGAAGCTTTCTTT
CDR3 protein: CASSSLLAGTEAFF

J gene: TRBJ2-5
V gene: TRBV5-5
clone size: NA
D gene: NA
CDR3 DNA: TGTGCCAGCAGCTTAGAGGTGTACCAAGAGACCCAGTACTTC
CDR3 protein: CASSLEVYQETQYF

J gene: TRBJ1-1
V gene: TRBV6-1
clone size: once
D gene: NA
CDR3 DNA: TGTGCCAGCAGTGACCGACAGAACACTGAAGCTTTCTTT
CDR3 protein: CASSDRQNTEAFF

J gene: TRBJ2-5
V gene: TRBV11-1
clone size: NA
D gene: TRBD1
CDR3 DNA: TGTGCCAGCAGCCGGACAGGGCAAGAGACCCAGTACTTC
CDR3 protein: CASSRTGQETQYF

J gene: TRBJ1-1
V gene: TRBV27
clone size: NA
D gene: TRBD1
CDR3 DNA: TGTGCCAGCAGTCTCCAGCAGGGGGCGTACACTGAAGCTTTCTTT
CDR3 protein: CASSLQQGAYTEAFF

J gene: TRBJ2-1
V gene: TRBV5-4
clone size: NA
D gene: NA
CDR3 DNA: TGTGCCAGCAGCTTCGGGGTGGGGGAGGATGAGCAGTTCTTC
CDR3 protein: CASSFGVGEDEQFF

J gene: TRBJ2-7
V gene: TRBV15
clone size: NA
D gene: TRBD1
CDR3 DNA: TGTGCCACCAGGGCCGAATTCGGGACAGGCGGATACGAGCAGTACTTC
CDR3 protein: CATRAEFGTGGYEQYF